A single sample gave rise to the 24 T cell receptor beta chains below, sequenced in a study of blood T cell repertoires in COVID-19. TCRdb keeps only in-frame clones here, not all; method: immunoSEQ multiplex PCR. The data show about 150,000 clones, 84% seen once. Specimen: peripheral blood. Receptor source: a man in his sixties or seventies with acute or convalescent COVID-19.

The rearrangement uses TRBV11-2 and TRBJ2-5; TRBD2 might be the D (5 bases). The CDR3 sequence is 16 residues long. From germline, CDR1 is SGHAT and CDR2 FQNNGV. V lost 5 bases and J lost 5, with 21 bases in between. CDR3 nucleotide sequence: TGTGCCAGCAGCCACGTAAGGACTCCGGACCGGGAGACCCAGTACTTC. Translated: CASSHVRTPDRETQYF.

The V gene is TRBV11-3, the J gene TRBJ2-7, with 13 bases that match TRBD2. CDR3 size: 15 residues. The germline V gene encodes CDR1 SGHNT and CDR2 YENEEA. The J segment lost 9 bases and the V segment lost 2 bases, leaving 7 bases of the junction unmatched. In DNA, the CDR3 is TGTGCCAGCAGCTTAACCGGGACTAGCGGGACGGCGCAGTACTTC. Translating gives CASSLTGTSGTAQYF.

This chain joins TRBV7-9 and TRBJ2-7; D is perhaps TRBD1 (7 bases). CDR1 and CDR2 from the germline V gene are SEHNR and FQNEAQ (reference sequence). The CDR3 length is 14 residues. The V end lost 7 bases, the J end lost 3 bases, and 16 bases lay between the germline ends. CDR3 sequence: CASTGTVGGYEQYF. CDR3 sequence (DNA): TGTGCCAGCACCGGGACAGTGGGGGGCTACGAGCAGTACTTC.

The chain is built from TRBV4-1 and TRBJ2-7, with TRBD2 identical over 7 bases. Germline V CDR1 and CDR2: MGHRA, YSYEKL. The CDR3 is made up of 15 amino acids. Germline trimming cut 4 bases from V and 6 bases from J; bases unmatched to any gene: 12. Here the CDR3 reads CASSPVSGTWAEQYF. CDR3 nucleotide sequence: TGCGCCAGCAGCCCTGTGAGCGGGACTTGGGCCGAGCAGTACTTC.

The chain links TRBV6-6 to TRBJ2-7, with D tentatively TRBD2 (6 bases). The V and J ends lost 7 bases and 0 bases respectively, with 13 bases between them. The CDR3 runs 14 residues. The germline CDR1 and CDR2 sequences are MNHNY and SVGAGI (reference sequence). This chain's CDR3 is CASIPRGNSYEQYF. The CDR3 nucleotides read TGTGCCAGCATACCGCGGGGCAACTCCTACGAGCAGTACTTC.

The chain uses TRBV5-1 and TRBJ2-7; D ambiguous. V was shortened by 0 bases and J by 4 bases, with 11 bases between the two germline ends. The germline gives CDR1 SGHRS, CDR2 YFSETQ. CDR3 length: 14 amino acids. For the CDR3, the DNA is TGCGCCAGCAGCTTGGCCGCTAACCCGTACGAGCAGTACTTC. Translated: CASSLAANPYEQYF.

V and J are TRBV7-9 and TRBJ2-3; 8 nucleotides align to TRBD2. The V gene end was trimmed by 4 bases and the J gene end by 3 bases; junction bases not matched to a gene: 12. The germline CDR1 and CDR2 sequences are SEHNR and FQNEAQ (reference sequence). The CDR3 spans 17 residues. CDR3 coding DNA: TGTGCCAGCAGCTCCCGCGCGGCGGGGGGCTTGACAGATACGCAGTATTTT. Encoded protein: CASSSRAAGGLTDTQYF.

The chain is built from TRBV12-5 and TRBJ1-5; D unresolved. The germline V and J ends were trimmed by 2 bases and 5 bases, with 4 bases remaining between them. Germline CDR1 and CDR2: LGHNT and FRNRAP. This CDR3 comprises 12 residues. The CDR3 reads CASGLSDQPQHF. Here the CDR3 DNA reads TGTGCTAGTGGTTTGTCTGATCAGCCCCAGCATTTT.

This sequence joins TRBV27 and TRBJ2-2; 11 bases map to TRBD2. Per the germline V gene, CDR1 is MNHEY and CDR2 is SMNVEV (reference sequence). The CDR3 consists of 18 residues. Trimming took 5 bases from V and 2 from J; bases not matched to a gene: 10. The CDR3 region has the DNA TGTGCCAGCAGTCCCCACCTCGGGACTAGCGGTAACACCGGGGAGCTGTTTTTT. Residues: CASSPHLGTSGNTGELFF.

This sequence joins TRBV9 and TRBJ1-1, with unresolved D. There are 13 residues in the CDR3. V lost 2 bases to trimming and J lost 3 bases, with 8 bases between them. CDR1 SGDLS and CDR2 YYNGEE come from the germline V gene. DNA of the CDR3: TGTGCCAGCAGCGTTCGGGAGGACACTGAAGCTTTCTTT. Its protein is CASSVREDTEAFF.

This chain connects TRBV7-9 to TRBJ2-3, with a possible D match to TRBD1 (5 bases). CDR1 is SEHNR and CDR2 is FQNEAQ in the germline V gene (reference sequence). The V end was cut by 8 bases, the J end by 5 bases, with 14 bases between. The CDR3 is 13 residues long. The CDR3 DNA follows: TGTGCCAGCGTGGCAGGGAATAGAGATACGCAGTATTTT. As protein: CASVAGNRDTQYF. Drawing the rest from reference TRBV7-9 and TRBJ2-3, the complete variable domain is DTGVSQNPRHKITKRGQNVTFRCDPISEHNRLYWYRQTLGQGPEFLTYFQNEAQLEKSRLLSDRFSAERPKGSFSTLEIQRTEQGDSAMYLCASVAGNRDTQYFGPGTRLTVL.

The chain combines TRBV6-5 with TRBJ1-2; D call uncertain. Germline V gives CDR1 MNHEY, CDR2 SVGAGI. V dropped 7 bases and J dropped 4 bases, with 13 bases sitting between them. The CDR3 has 13 amino acids. The DNA of the CDR3 is TGTGCCAGCATATCGGTAGGACTCTATGGCTACACCTTC. Encoded protein: CASISVGLYGYTF.

The rearrangement uses TRBV11-3 and TRBJ1-1; 7 nucleotides agree with TRBD1. The CDR3 is 14 amino acids. Unmatched junction bases numbered 1, after V lost 2 bases and J lost 1 base. The germline gives CDR1 SGHNT, CDR2 YENEEA. The CDR3 sequence: CASSLQGGNTEAFF. CDR3 DNA: TGTGCCAGCAGCTTACAGGGGGGGAACACTGAAGCTTTCTTT.

The chain recombines TRBV4-2 with TRBJ2-7, with TRBD1 matching 7 bases. Germline CDR1 and CDR2: LGHNA and YNFKEQ. This CDR3 has 15 residues. The junction had 6 bases not matched to a gene; V was cut back by 1 base and J by 3 bases. CDR3 loop: CASSQAGTEGYEQYF. The CDR3 bases are TGTGCCAGCAGCCAAGCCGGGACAGAAGGCTACGAGCAGTACTTC.

The rearrangement uses TRBV28 and TRBJ1-2; TRBD1 matches at 9 bases. Germline assignment: CDR1 MDHEN and CDR2 SYDVKM. The CDR3 totals 17 residues. Unmatched junction bases numbered 15, after V lost 2 bases and J lost 8 bases. CDR3 DNA sequence: TGTGCCAGCAGTTTAAGTCTTGGGTCCCGGGACAGGGTCGGCTACACCTTC. Amino acid sequence: CASSLSLGSRDRVGYTF.

The gene calls are TRBV7-2 and TRBJ2-3; TRBD2 agrees at 8 bases. The V segment lost 1 base and the J segment 1 base; nucleotides outside the gene matches: 7. CDR1 is SGHTA and CDR2 is FQGNSA in the germline V gene. The CDR3 totals 17 residues. CDR3 protein: CASSLGPSGGRTDTQYF. CDR3 in DNA: TGTGCCAGCAGCTTAGGCCCCAGCGGGGGACGCACAGATACGCAGTATTTT.

This clone was seen a few times. The chain links TRBV19 to TRBJ1-5; TRBD1 matches 9 bases. CDR3 length equals 15 residues. Germline-derived CDR1 and CDR2 are LNHDA and SQIVND (reference sequence). V shed 3 bases and J 6 bases; nucleotides not matched to a gene: 6. This CDR3 is CASSIGDRVFQPQHF. The DNA of the CDR3 is TGTGCCAGTAGTATCGGGGACAGGGTATTTCAGCCCCAGCATTTT.

The chain is built from TRBV28 and TRBJ2-5; TRBD2 matches 7 bases. This CDR3 comprises 19 residues. CDR1 MDHEN and CDR2 SYDVKM come from the germline V gene. V shed 8 bases and J 4 bases; nucleotides not matched to a gene: 25. CDR3: CASSTPVRTRLIDLETQYF. In DNA, the CDR3 is TGTGCCAGCTCTACTCCGGTTAGGACTAGACTTATAGACTTAGAGACCCAGTACTTC.

The chain carries TRBV12-3 or TRBV12-4 and TRBJ1-2; D unresolved. V gave up 6 bases and J gave up 5 bases, with 10 bases separating them. The CDR3 runs 12 residues. CDR3 in amino acids: CASRRSGYGYTF. For the CDR3, the DNA is TGTGCCAGCAGAAGGTCGGGGTATGGCTACACCTTC.

This clone was counted between two and nine times. This chain connects TRBV15 to TRBJ2-5; TRBD2 might be the D (6 bases). From germline, CDR1 is LNHNV and CDR2 YYDKDF (reference sequence). Trimming left V 3 bases short and J 5 bases short, with 19 bases between. CDR3 length equals 16 residues. The CDR3 spells CATSSGGIAGWETQYF. CDR3 nucleotides: TGTGCCACCAGCAGTGGGGGTATCGCGGGGTGGGAGACCCAGTACTTC.

The chain combines TRBV29-1 with TRBJ1-4, with 7 bases matching TRBD1. The CDR3 sequence is 14 residues long. Germline CDR1 SQVTM, CDR2 ANQGSEA. V dropped 0 bases and J dropped 10; count of bases not matched to a gene: 8. The CDR3 bases are TGCAGCGTTGAAGAGACAGGGCCGGCGGGAAAACTGTTTTTT. Translating gives CSVEETGPAGKLFF.

The rearrangement uses TRBV28 and TRBJ1-3; the D is unclear. CDR3 length: 14 amino acids. The germline V and J ends were trimmed by 7 bases and 1 base, with 11 bases remaining between them. Germline V lookup: CDR1 MDHEN, CDR2 SYDVKM. The CDR3 DNA sequence: TGTGCCAGCACCAGTGGTGGTTCTGGAAACACCATATATTTT. It encodes CASTSGGSGNTIYF.

The chain employs TRBV5-6 and TRBJ1-5; D is unclear. Germline lookup yields CDR1 SGHDT and CDR2 YYEEEE. The CDR3 covers 12 residues. V was clipped by 1 base and J by 6 bases, with 5 bases between them. CDR3 loop: CASSLLGQPQHF. The CDR3 coding sequence is TGTGCCAGCAGCTTGCTAGGTCAGCCCCAGCATTTT.

The CDR3 sequence is CASSGPSGRSADTQYF. In nucleotides, the CDR3 is TGTGCCAGCAGCGGTCCGAGCGGGAGGTCTGCAGATACGCAGTATTTT. The J gene is TRBJ2-3, the V gene TRBV9; 9 bases map to TRBD2. The J segment lost 4 bases and the V segment lost 3 bases, leaving 9 bases of the junction unmatched. CDR3 length equals 16 residues. Germline V lookup: CDR1 SGDLS, CDR2 YYNGEE.